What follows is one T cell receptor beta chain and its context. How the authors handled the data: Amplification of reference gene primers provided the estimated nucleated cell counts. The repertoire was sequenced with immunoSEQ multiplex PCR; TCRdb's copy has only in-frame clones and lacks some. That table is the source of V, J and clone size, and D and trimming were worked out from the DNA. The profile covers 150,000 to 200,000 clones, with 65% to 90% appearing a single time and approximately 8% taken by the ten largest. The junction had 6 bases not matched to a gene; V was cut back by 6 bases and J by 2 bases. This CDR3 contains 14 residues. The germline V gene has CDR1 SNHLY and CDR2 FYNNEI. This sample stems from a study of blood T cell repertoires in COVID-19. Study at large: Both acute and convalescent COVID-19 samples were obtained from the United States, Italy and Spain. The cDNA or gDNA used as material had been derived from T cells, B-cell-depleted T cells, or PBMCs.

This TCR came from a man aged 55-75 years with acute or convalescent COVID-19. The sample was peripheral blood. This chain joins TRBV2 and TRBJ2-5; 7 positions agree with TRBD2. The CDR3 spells CASRESGKQETQYF. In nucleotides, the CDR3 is TGTGCCAGCAGGGAGAGCGGGAAACAAGAGACCCAGTACTTC.